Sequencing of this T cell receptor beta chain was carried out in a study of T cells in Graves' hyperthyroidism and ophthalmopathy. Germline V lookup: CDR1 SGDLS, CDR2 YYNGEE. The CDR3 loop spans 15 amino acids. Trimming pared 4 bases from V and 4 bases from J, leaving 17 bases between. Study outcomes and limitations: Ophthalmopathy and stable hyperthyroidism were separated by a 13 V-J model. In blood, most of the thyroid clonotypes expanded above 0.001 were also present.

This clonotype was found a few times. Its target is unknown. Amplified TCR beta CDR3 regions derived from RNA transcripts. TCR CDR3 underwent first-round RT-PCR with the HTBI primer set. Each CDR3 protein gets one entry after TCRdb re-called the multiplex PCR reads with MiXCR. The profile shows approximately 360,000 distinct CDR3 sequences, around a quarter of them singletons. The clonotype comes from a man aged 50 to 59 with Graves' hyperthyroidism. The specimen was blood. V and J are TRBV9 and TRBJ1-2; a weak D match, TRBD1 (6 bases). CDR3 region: CASSLKQGPGYGYTF. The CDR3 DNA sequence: TGTGCCAGCAGCCTAAAACAGGGTCCGGGCTATGGCTACACCTTC.